These 27 T cell receptor beta chains were all obtained from the same sample, sequenced in a study of T cell repertoires in ileal Crohn's disease. Generated by immunoSEQ multiplex PCR, the TCRdb table keeps only in-frame clones and is missing some. The profile shows approximately 13,000 clones, 80% to 90% of them singletons. The sequenced material came from ileal tissue. These TCRs come from an adult with Crohn's disease.

This chain connects TRBV28 to TRBJ2-1; a possible D gene is TRBD2 (6 bases). Trimming shortened V by 8 bases and J by 3 bases, and 17 bases separated the two germline ends. The CDR3 consists of 15 residues. Germline V gene data show CDR1 as MDHEN and CDR2 as SYDVKM. The CDR3 DNA reads as TGTGCCAGCTCAGATTGGGGCGGGAACTACAATGAGCAGTTCTTC. Its translation: CASSDWGGNYNEQFF.

This clone was seen a single time. The chain couples TRBV20-1 to TRBJ1-1; D ambiguous. In germline, CDR1 is DFQATT, CDR2 SNEGSKA (reference sequence). CDR3 length: 11 amino acids. V was shortened by 3 bases and J by 5 bases, with 7 bases between the two germline ends. The CDR3 nucleotides are TGCAGTGCTAGTTTGAGTACTGAAGCTTTCTTT. Its protein product is CSASLSTEAFF.

The chain links TRBV7-9 to TRBJ2-3, with 8 bases that match TRBD2. The CDR3 loop spans 18 amino acids. Losses at the gene ends were 2 bases for V and 4 bases for J; bases not matched to a gene: 14. Germline V gives CDR1 SEHNR, CDR2 FQNEAQ (reference sequence). The CDR3, as DNA: TGTGCCAGCAGCTTATTTCCAAGGTTGGCGGGAGGTGCAGATACGCAGTATTTT. The encoded protein is CASSLFPRLAGGADTQYF.

The chain combines TRBV10-3 with TRBJ1-1; D unresolved. The V and J ends lost 0 bases and 3 bases respectively, with 8 bases between them. This CDR3 is 14 amino acids long. The V gene's germline CDR1 is ENHRY and CDR2 SYGVKD. The CDR3 bases are TGTGCCATCAGTGAGTCTCCCCGGGACACTGAAGCTTTCTTT. Translation: CAISESPRDTEAFF.

The V and J genes are TRBV7-2 and TRBJ1-2, with D possibly matching TRBD1 (6 bases). The CDR3 spans 15 residues. Germline CDR1 reads SGHTA; CDR2 reads FQGNSA. V was pared by 2 bases and J by 7 bases, with 17 bases between. The CDR3 region is CASSLYRAGVGGYTF. The CDR3 bases are TGTGCCAGCAGCTTATATCGGGCAGGGGTGGGTGGCTACACCTTC.

The chain links TRBV5-6 to TRBJ2-5, with TRBD2 matching 8 bases. This CDR3 comprises 15 residues. Looked up from germline, CDR1 is SGHDT and CDR2 is YYEEEE. Unmatched junction bases numbered 7, after V lost 4 bases and J lost 2 bases. CDR3 sequence: CASSLIAGLQETQYF. In nucleotides, the CDR3 is TGTGCCAGCAGCCTAATAGCGGGGCTACAAGAGACCCAGTACTTC. Full variable domain (remainder filled in from reference TRBV5-6 and TRBJ2-5): DAGVTQSPTHLIKTRGQQVTLRCSPKSGHDTVSWYQQALGQGPQFIFQYYEEEERQRGNFPDRFSGHQFPNYSSELNVNALLLGDSALYLCASSLIAGLQETQYFGPGTRLLVL.

The chain joins TRBV5-1 to TRBJ2-2; the match to TRBD1 covers 10 bases. Trimming at V came to 4 bases and at J to 6 bases, leaving 24 bases not matched to a gene. Germline V gene lookup returns CDR1 SGHRS and CDR2 YFSETQ. This CDR3 has 21 residues. CDR3 protein: CASSHAGQGFPTASAPGELFF. In DNA, the CDR3 is TGCGCCAGCAGCCACGCGGGACAGGGGTTTCCCACAGCGTCCGCACCCGGGGAGCTGTTTTTT. Drawing the rest from reference TRBV5-1 and TRBJ2-2, the complete variable domain is KAGVTQTPRYLIKTRGQQVTLSCSPISGHRSVSWYQQTPGQGLQFLFEYFSETQRNKGNFPGRFSGRQFSNSRSEMNVSTLELGDSALYLCASSHAGQGFPTASAPGELFFGEGSRLTVL.

V and J are TRBV4-1 and TRBJ1-4; 7 bases match TRBD1. CDR1 is MGHRA, CDR2 YSYEKL, per germline. V shed 1 base and J 8 bases; nucleotides not matched to a gene: 7. This CDR3 is 15 amino acids long. The CDR3 DNA sequence: TGCGCCAGCAGCCAAGTGGCAGGGGGGAGGGAAAAACTGTTTTTT. It translates to CASSQVAGGREKLFF.

This clone was counted between two and nine times. The rearrangement links TRBV18 to TRBJ1-1; D not certain. V lost 5 bases, J lost 7 bases, and 14 bases lay in between. The length of the CDR3 is 13 residues. In germline, CDR1 is KGHSH, CDR2 LQKENI. The CDR3, as DNA: TGTGCCAGCTCAGGGGAGGGAGGCGGTGAAGCTTTCTTT. Residues: CASSGEGGGEAFF.

This chain uses TRBV7-9 with TRBJ2-7; D might be TRBD2 (6 bases). The CDR3 runs to 13 residues. Trimming took off 3 bases at V and 4 bases at J, with 10 bases between the two ends. CDR1 and CDR2 from the germline V gene are SEHNR and FQNEAQ (reference sequence). Written as DNA, the CDR3 is TGTGCCAGCAGCTTTCCTGGGAGGTACGAGCAGTACTTC. This sequence encodes CASSFPGRYEQYF. The entire variable domain, with the rest obtained from reference TRBV7-9 and TRBJ2-7, is as follows: DTGVSQNPRHKITKRGQNVTFRCDPISEHNRLYWYRQTLGQGPEFLTYFQNEAQLEKSRLLSDRFSAERPKGSFSTLEIQRTEQGDSAMYLCASSFPGRYEQYFGPGTRLTVT.

The rearrangement joins TRBV4-3 to TRBJ2-7, with 7 positions matching TRBD1. Germline CDR1 is LGHNA and CDR2 is YSLEER. The V segment lost 4 bases and the J segment 5 bases; nucleotides outside the gene matches: 11. The CDR3 runs 15 residues. CDR3 sequence: CASSRGPTGTNEQYF. CDR3 coding DNA: TGCGCCAGCAGCCGCGGCCCGACAGGGACCAACGAGCAGTACTTC.

The chain couples TRBV5-1 to TRBJ1-2; TRBD1 aligns across 9 bases. CDR1 and CDR2 from the germline V gene are SGHRS and YFSETQ. Unmatched junction bases numbered 10, after V lost 4 bases and J lost 6 bases. The CDR3 totals 15 residues. The DNA of the CDR3 is TGCGCCAGCAGCCCGGACAGGGGTGGGTTGAATGGCTACACCTTC. Residues: CASSPDRGGLNGYTF.

V gene TRBV11-2 combines with J gene TRBJ2-1; 10 bases map to TRBD2. Germline values: CDR1 SGHAT, CDR2 FQNNGV. The V segment lost 7 bases and the J segment 5 bases; nucleotides outside the gene matches: 5. This CDR3 is built from 14 residues. The chain's CDR3 is CASTLAGANNEQFF. The CDR3 nucleotides are TGTGCCAGCACCCTAGCGGGAGCAAACAATGAGCAGTTCTTC.

The rearrangement uses TRBV4-1 and TRBJ2-1; a weak D match, TRBD1 (6 bases). V dropped 4 bases and J dropped 4 bases, with 11 bases sitting between them. Germline values: CDR1 MGHRA, CDR2 YSYEKL. CDR3 length: 14 amino acids. The CDR3 region has the DNA TGCGCCAGCAGCCCTAGGCAGGGGTACAATGAGCAGTTCTTC. This codes for CASSPRQGYNEQFF.

This clone was observed a handful of times. The genes are TRBV28 and TRBJ2-4, with 13 bases aligning to TRBD2. CDR3 length: 18 amino acids. CDR1 is MDHEN, CDR2 SYDVKM, per germline. With V trimmed by 2 bases and J by 2 bases, 6 bases remained unmatched. The CDR3 loop is CASSLTSGRARSKNIQYF. The CDR3 nucleotides are TGTGCCAGCAGTTTAACTAGCGGGAGGGCCCGGTCCAAAAACATTCAGTACTTC.

A few counts support this clone. The rearrangement joins TRBV5-1 to TRBJ2-3, with 8 bases identical to TRBD1. The junction had 4 bases not matched to a gene; V was cut back by 4 bases and J by 0 bases. Germline V gene lookup returns CDR1 SGHRS and CDR2 YFSETQ. The CDR3 covers 15 residues. DNA of the CDR3: TGCGCCAGCAGCCCGACAGGGGCGAGCACAGATACGCAGTATTTT. It specifies CASSPTGASTDTQYF.

The CDR3 here is CASSSGEGVGNTEAFF. In DNA, the CDR3 is TGTGCCAGCAGCTCCGGGGAGGGTGTAGGGAACACTGAAGCTTTCTTT. This chain connects TRBV5-4 to TRBJ1-1; D is unresolved. This CDR3 is 16 amino acids long. The germline V and J ends were trimmed by 3 bases and 1 base, with 16 bases remaining between them. Germline loops: CDR1 SGHNT, CDR2 YYREEE (reference sequence).

The chain combines TRBV9 with TRBJ1-2, with D perhaps TRBD1 (6 bases). The V gene lost 0 bases and the J gene lost 9 bases, with 15 bases spanning the gap. The CDR3 contains 14 residues. The germline CDR1 and CDR2 sequences are SGDLS and YYNGEE. The CDR3 region is CASSVGSTGSSYTF. The CDR3 nucleotides read TGTGCCAGCAGCGTAGGATCAACAGGGAGTAGCTACACCTTC.

The chain carries TRBV25-1 and TRBJ2-2, with 11 bases lining up with TRBD1. The germline V gene encodes CDR1 MGHDK and CDR2 SYGVNS. The CDR3 has 12 residues. V trimming: 11 bases; J trimming: 7 bases; junction bases outside the gene matches: 3. This CDR3 reads CAGQGAGGELFF. CDR3 bases: TGTGCCGGACAGGGGGCCGGCGGGGAGCTGTTTTTT.

The rearrangement joins TRBV27 to TRBJ2-7, with a possible D match to TRBD2 (7 bases). Deletions cut 6 bases from V and 5 bases from J, with 20 bases between. The CDR3 extends over 15 amino acids. Looked up from germline, CDR1 is MNHEY and CDR2 is SMNVEV (reference sequence). The CDR3 region is CASSPRPGGGDEQYF. CDR3 nucleotides: TGTGCCAGCAGCCCAAGACCGGGGGGCGGCGACGAGCAGTACTTC.

V is TRBV6-1 and J is TRBJ2-7, with D possibly matching TRBD2 (6 bases). The V end was cut by 5 bases, the J end by 6 bases, with 8 bases between. Germline V lookup: CDR1 MNHNS, CDR2 SASEGT. The CDR3 contains 11 residues. The DNA of the CDR3 is TGTGCCAGCAGTTACGGGGGCGAGCAGTACTTC. Translated, it gives CASSYGGEQYF.

The sample holds a few counts of this clone. The CDR3 sequence: CASSNRNQPQHF. The CDR3 DNA sequence: TGTGCCAGCAGCAATCGCAATCAGCCCCAGCATTTT. This chain links TRBV6-6 with TRBJ1-5; the D is unclear. The germline gives CDR1 MNHNY, CDR2 SVGAGI (reference sequence). The CDR3 is 12 residues long. V gave up 6 bases and J gave up 2 bases, with 5 bases separating them.

As concerns this clone: One end of the junction varies from germline; a read error may be responsible. This chain uses TRBV9 with TRBJ1-3, with 9 bases identical to TRBD1. The CDR3 sequence is 16 residues long. Germline assignment: CDR1 SGDLS and CDR2 YYNGEE. CDR3 sequence reads: CASSFRDRVSGNTIYF. The DNA for the CDR3 is TGTGCCAGCAGCTTCCGGGACAGGGTTTCCGGAAATACCATATATTTT. Combining the CDR3 with reference TRBV9 and TRBJ1-3 gives the whole variable domain DSGVTQTPKHLITATGQRVTLRCSPRSGDLSVYWYQQSLDQGLQFLIQYYNGEERAKGNILERFSAQQFPDLHSELNLSSLELGDSALYFCASSFRDRVSGNTIYFGEGSWLTVV.

This chain joins TRBV4-1 and TRBJ2-2, with TRBD2 as a possible D gene (5 bases). V lost 0 bases and J lost 7, with 12 bases in between. Germline V gives CDR1 MGHRA, CDR2 YSYEKL. The CDR3 contains 15 residues. Here the CDR3 reads CASSQDEGWSGELFF. CDR3 DNA: TGCGCCAGCAGCCAAGATGAGGGATGGAGCGGGGAGCTGTTTTTT.

The chain has TRBV10-3 and TRBJ2-7, with D maybe TRBD2 (5 bases). Germline loops: CDR1 ENHRY, CDR2 SYGVKD. The CDR3 loop spans 15 amino acids. Between the trimmed V and J ends, which lost 10 bases and 7 bases, there was a span of 26 bases. The CDR3: CATSPGTHLRREQYF. CDR3 sequence (DNA): TGTGCCACATCACCCGGAACCCACCTACGGAGGGAGCAGTACTTC.

The count of this clone is one. The CDR3 reads CASSLVGGETQYF. CDR3 bases: TGTGCCAGCAGCTTGGTGGGAGGAGAGACCCAGTACTTC. V usage is TRBV7-9 and J usage is TRBJ2-5; perhaps TRBD2 as D (6 bases). Germline V lookup: CDR1 SEHNR, CDR2 FQNEAQ (reference sequence). This CDR3 contains 13 residues. Deletions cut 3 bases from V and 4 bases from J, with 9 bases between.

This chain uses TRBV6-5 with TRBJ1-2; perhaps TRBD1 as D (6 bases). The CDR3 has 15 residues. Deletions cut 5 bases from V and 5 bases from J, with 18 bases between. Germline CDR1 reads MNHEY; CDR2 reads SVGAGI. Here the CDR3 DNA reads TGTGCCAGCAGTCCCCTCTGGGGGGGCGCTTATGGCTACACCTTC. Translating it yields CASSPLWGGAYGYTF.